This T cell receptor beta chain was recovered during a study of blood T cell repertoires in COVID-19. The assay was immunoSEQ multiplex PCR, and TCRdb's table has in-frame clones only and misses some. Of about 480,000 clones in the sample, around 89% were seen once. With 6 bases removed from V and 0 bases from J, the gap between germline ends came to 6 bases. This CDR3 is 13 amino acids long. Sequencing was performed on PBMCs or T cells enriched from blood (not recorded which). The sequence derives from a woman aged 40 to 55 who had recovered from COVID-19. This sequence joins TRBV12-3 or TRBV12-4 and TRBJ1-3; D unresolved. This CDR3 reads CASRVDSGNTIYF. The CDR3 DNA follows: TGTGCCAGCAGGGTAGACTCTGGAAACACCATATATTTT.